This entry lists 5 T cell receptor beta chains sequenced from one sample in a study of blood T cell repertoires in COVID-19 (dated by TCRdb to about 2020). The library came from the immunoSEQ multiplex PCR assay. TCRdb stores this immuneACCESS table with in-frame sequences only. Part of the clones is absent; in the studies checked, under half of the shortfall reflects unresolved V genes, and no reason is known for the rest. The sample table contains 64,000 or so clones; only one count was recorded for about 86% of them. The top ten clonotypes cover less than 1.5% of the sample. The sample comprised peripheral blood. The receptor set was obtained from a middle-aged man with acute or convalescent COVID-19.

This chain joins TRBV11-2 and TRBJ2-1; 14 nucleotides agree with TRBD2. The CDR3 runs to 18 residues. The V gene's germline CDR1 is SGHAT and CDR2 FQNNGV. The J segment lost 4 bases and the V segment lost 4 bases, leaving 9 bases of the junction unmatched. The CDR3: CASSWGTSGGLVYNEQFF. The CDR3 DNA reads TGTGCCAGCAGCTGGGGGACTAGCGGGGGCTTAGTGTACAATGAGCAGTTCTTC.

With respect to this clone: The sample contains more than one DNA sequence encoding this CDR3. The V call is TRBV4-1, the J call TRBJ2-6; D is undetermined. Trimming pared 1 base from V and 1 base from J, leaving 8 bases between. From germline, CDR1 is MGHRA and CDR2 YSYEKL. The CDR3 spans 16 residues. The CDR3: CASSQASGSGANVLTF. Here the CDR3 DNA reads TGCGCCAGCAGCCAAGCATCGGGTTCTGGGGCCAACGTCCTGACTTTC.

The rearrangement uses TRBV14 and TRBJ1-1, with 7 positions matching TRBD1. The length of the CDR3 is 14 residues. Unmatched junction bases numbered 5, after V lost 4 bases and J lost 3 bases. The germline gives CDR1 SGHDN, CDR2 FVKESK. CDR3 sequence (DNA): TGTGCCAGCAGCCGACAGGGACGGGACACTGAAGCTTTCTTT. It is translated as CASSRQGRDTEAFF. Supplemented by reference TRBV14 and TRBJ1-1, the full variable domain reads EAGVTQFPSHSVIEKGQTVTLRCDPISGHDNLYWYRRVMGKEIKFLLHFVKESKQDESGMPNNRFLAERTGGTYSTLKVQPAELEDSGVYFCASSRQGRDTEAFFGQGTRLTVV.

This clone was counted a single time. For the CDR3, the DNA is TGCGCCAGCAGCTTGGCCGGTGAGGAGAACACTGAAGCTTTCTTT. Translating gives CASSLAGEENTEAFF. This sequence joins TRBV5-1 and TRBJ1-1; D is uncertain. Germline values: CDR1 SGHRS, CDR2 YFSETQ. V was cut by 0 bases and J by 1 base, with 10 bases left in between. This CDR3 is built from 15 residues.

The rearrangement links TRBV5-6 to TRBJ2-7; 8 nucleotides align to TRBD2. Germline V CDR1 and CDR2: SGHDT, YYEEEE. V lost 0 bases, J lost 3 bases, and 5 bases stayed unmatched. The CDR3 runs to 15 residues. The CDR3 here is CASSLVAGGHYEQYF. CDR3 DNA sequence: TGTGCCAGCAGCTTGGTGGCGGGGGGCCACTACGAGCAGTACTTC.